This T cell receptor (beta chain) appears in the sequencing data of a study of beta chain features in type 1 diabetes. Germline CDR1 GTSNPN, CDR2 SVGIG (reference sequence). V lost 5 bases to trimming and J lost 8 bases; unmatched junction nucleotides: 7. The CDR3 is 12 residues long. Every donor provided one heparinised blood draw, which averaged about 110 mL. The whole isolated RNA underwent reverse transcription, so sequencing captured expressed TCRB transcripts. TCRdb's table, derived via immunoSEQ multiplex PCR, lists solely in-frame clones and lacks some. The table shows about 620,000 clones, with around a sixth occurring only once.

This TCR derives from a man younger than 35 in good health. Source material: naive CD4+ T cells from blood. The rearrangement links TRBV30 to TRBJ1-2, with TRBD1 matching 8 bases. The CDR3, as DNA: TGTGCCTGGGACACAGGGGGACAAGGCTACACCTTC. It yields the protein CAWDTGGQGYTF. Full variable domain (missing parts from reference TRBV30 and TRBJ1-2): SQTIHQWPATLVQPVGSPLSLECTVEGTSNPNLYWYRQAAGRGLQLLFYSVGIGQISSEVPQNLSASRPQDRQFILSSKKLLLSDSGFYLCAWDTGGQGYTFGSGTRLTVV.